The 19 T cell receptor beta chains in this list originate from one sample, sequenced in a study of control samples from healthy donors and cancer patients. This table comes from immunoSEQ multiplex PCR, and its TCRdb copy is limited to in-frame clones, with some not included. The sample lists about 96,000 clones, more than 85% occurring once. The source material was blood. Receptors were obtained from a man aged 18 to 29 in good health.

J is TRBJ1-3 and V is TRBV4-2, with D unclear. Germline values: CDR1 LGHNA, CDR2 YNFKEQ. Trimming took off 0 bases at V and 0 bases at J, with 12 bases between the two ends. The length of the CDR3 is 17 residues. CDR3 region: CASSQEGSGTSGNTIYF. The DNA for the CDR3 is TGTGCCAGCAGCCAAGAGGGGTCCGGCACCTCTGGAAACACCATATATTTT.

The chain uses TRBV6-2 or TRBV6-3 and TRBJ1-2, with no clear D. The germline V gene has CDR1 MNHEY and CDR2 SVGEGT. The CDR3 sequence is 16 residues long. V lost 2 bases and J 0 bases, leaving 13 bases between the germline ends. DNA of the CDR3: TGTGCCAGCAGTTACGAAAGTCAGGCAACTAACTATGGCTACACCTTC. Its protein is CASSYESQATNYGYTF.

The V gene is TRBV9, the J gene TRBJ1-1; D uncertain. Germline V gene sequence: CDR1 SGDLS, CDR2 YYNGEE. V was shortened by 0 bases and J by 4 bases, with 10 bases between the two germline ends. CDR3 length: 14 residues. The CDR3, as DNA: TGTGCCAGCAGCGTAGACGGTGGAGGCACTGAAGCTTTCTTT. Translated: CASSVDGGGTEAFF.

This chain connects TRBV7-8 to TRBJ2-7, with D tentatively TRBD1 or TRBD2 (5 bases each). Trimming cost V 5 bases and J 7 bases, with 27 bases left between them. The germline V gene has CDR1 SGHVS and CDR2 FQNEAQ. The CDR3 sequence is 17 residues long. DNA for the CDR3: TGTGCCAGCAGCCCCCACGGATGGGGGTACGAATCGGGTGAGCAGTACTTC. Amino acid sequence: CASSPHGWGYESGEQYF.

V is TRBV9 and J is TRBJ2-2, with D perhaps matching TRBD1 or TRBD2 (5 bases each). The CDR3 runs to 17 residues. Trimming removed 0 bases from V and 4 bases from J, with 16 bases in between. Germline V lookup: CDR1 SGDLS, CDR2 YYNGEE. The CDR3 coding sequence is TGTGCCAGCAGCGTAGGAGGGACCGGACTTACCACCGGGGAGCTGTTTTTT. Translated, it gives CASSVGGTGLTTGELFF.

This chain uses TRBV29-1 with TRBJ2-1, with D unresolved. Between the trimmed V and J ends, which lost 7 bases and 7 bases, there was a span of 5 bases. This CDR3 has 9 residues. Germline lookup yields CDR1 SQVTM and CDR2 ANQGSEA. CDR3 residues: CSAENEQFF. CDR3 nucleotide sequence: TGCAGCGCCGAAAATGAGCAGTTCTTC.

This chain joins TRBV27 and TRBJ1-6; possible D gene TRBD1, 5 bases. The CDR3 has 15 residues. Germline V gives CDR1 MNHEY, CDR2 SMNVEV (reference sequence). V shed 2 bases and J shed 7 bases, with 12 bases lying between them. The CDR3 coding sequence is TGTGCCAGCAGTTTAGCGGGGGGACGAAATTCACCCCTCCACTTT. This sequence encodes CASSLAGGRNSPLHF.

The rearrangement links TRBV5-5 to TRBJ1-1; a possible D gene is TRBD1 (5 bases). V gave up 4 bases and J gave up 5 bases, with 18 bases separating them. The CDR3 consists of 15 residues. Germline-derived CDR1 and CDR2 are SGHKS and YYEKEE (reference sequence). CDR3 sequence: CASSAIRVVATEAFF. The CDR3 bases are TGTGCCAGCAGCGCAATCAGGGTGGTCGCGACTGAAGCTTTCTTT. The whole variable domain, filled in from reference TRBV5-5 and TRBJ1-1, reads DAGVTQSPTHLIKTRGQQVTLRCSPISGHKSVSWYQQVLGQGPQFIFQYYEKEERGRGNFPDRFSARQFPNYSSELNVNALLLGDSALYLCASSAIRVVATEAFFGQGTRLTVV.

The chain links TRBV29-1 to TRBJ1-5; maybe TRBD1 (6 bases). Germline V CDR1 and CDR2: SQVTM, ANQGSEA. Trimming pared 6 bases from V and 0 bases from J, leaving 9 bases between. The CDR3 is 13 amino acids. CDR3 loop: CSVQGHSNQPQHF. Written as DNA, the CDR3 is TGCAGCGTACAGGGCCATAGCAATCAGCCCCAGCATTTT.

The chain is built from TRBV6-6 and TRBJ2-7, with 15 positions matching TRBD2. The CDR3 is made up of 17 amino acids. Germline V gene data show CDR1 as MNHNY and CDR2 as SVGAGI (reference sequence). The V and J ends lost 5 bases and 0 bases, in that order; junction bases with no gene match: 5. CDR3 sequence: CASSPGLAGGPSYEQYF. DNA of the CDR3: TGTGCCAGCAGTCCGGGACTAGCGGGGGGACCCTCCTACGAGCAGTACTTC.

The V call is TRBV6-1, the J call TRBJ2-3, with 11 bases identical to TRBD2. Germline V CDR1 and CDR2: MNHNS, SASEGT. The CDR3 spans 16 residues. The trim removed 2 bases at V and 4 bases at J, leaving 5 bases unmatched. CDR3 sequence reads: CASSELAGGFADTQYF. CDR3 in DNA: TGTGCCAGCAGTGAACTAGCGGGAGGATTTGCAGATACGCAGTATTTT.

This clone was observed a single time. The V gene is TRBV20-1, the J gene TRBJ1-2; D not certain. The germline V gene has CDR1 DFQATT and CDR2 SNEGSKA (reference sequence). The CDR3 has 10 residues. V was pared by 3 bases and J by 12 bases, with 11 bases between. In DNA form, the CDR3 reads TGCAGTGCTAGTCAGAAGGGTAACACCTTC. Protein product: CSASQKGNTF.

DNA for the CDR3: TGTGCCTGGAGTGGCGAACTTCCCCTTTCGGATGAGCAGTTCTTC. It codes for CAWSGELPLSDEQFF. The chain has TRBV30 and TRBJ2-1, with D unresolved. V shed 1 base and J shed 8 bases, with 18 bases lying between them. Germline V gene data show CDR1 as GTSNPN and CDR2 as SVGIG (reference sequence). CDR3 length: 15 residues. Full variable domain (missing parts from reference TRBV30 and TRBJ2-1): SQTIHQWPATLVQPVGSPLSLECTVEGTSNPNLYWYRQAAGRGLQLLFYSVGIGQISSEVPQNLSASRPQDRQFILSSKKLLLSDSGFYLCAWSGELPLSDEQFFGPGTRLTVL.

V gene TRBV27 combines with J gene TRBJ2-7; tentatively, D is TRBD1 (5 bases). Germline CDR1 MNHEY, CDR2 SMNVEV (reference sequence). Deletions cut 5 bases from V and 2 bases from J, with 13 bases between. The CDR3 totals 14 residues. DNA of the CDR3: TGTGCCAGCAGTAGAAGGGGTTCTACCTACGAGCAGTACTTC. Protein: CASSRRGSTYEQYF.

The chain combines TRBV24-1 with TRBJ1-5; tentative D call: TRBD1 (5 bases). V gave up 9 bases and J gave up 4 bases, with 12 bases separating them. This CDR3 comprises 13 residues. Germline assignment: CDR1 KGHDR and CDR2 SFDVKD. In DNA, the CDR3 is TGTGCCACCGGACGGGGGTCGAATCAGCCCCAGCATTTT. Translating it yields CATGRGSNQPQHF.

The J gene is TRBJ1-3, the V gene TRBV13; TRBD1 is a possible D gene (6 bases). The CDR3 spans 17 residues. Deletions cut 3 bases from V and 5 bases from J, with 20 bases between. Looked up from germline, CDR1 is PRHDT and CDR2 is FYEKMQ (reference sequence). CDR3 loop: CASSLNSGGRLRNTIYF. The CDR3 DNA sequence: TGTGCCAGCAGCTTGAACTCTGGGGGGCGACTGCGAAACACCATATATTTT. The variable domain in full, completed from reference TRBV13 and TRBJ1-3, reads AAGVIQSPRHLIKEKRETATLKCYPIPRHDTVYWYQQGPGQDPQFLISFYEKMQSDKGSIPDRFSAQQFSDYHSELNMSSLELGDSALYFCASSLNSGGRLRNTIYFGEGSWLTVV.

This chain uses TRBV9 with TRBJ2-1, with TRBD2 identical over 11 bases. This CDR3 is built from 14 residues. Germline values: CDR1 SGDLS, CDR2 YYNGEE. The V segment lost 3 bases and the J segment 7 bases; nucleotides outside the gene matches: 3. CDR3 sequence (DNA): TGTGCCAGCAGCGGGGCTAGCGGGAGGAATGAGCAGTTCTTC. This sequence encodes CASSGASGRNEQFF.

CDR3 bases: TGTGCCAGTAGTGTTTCAAGCAGGGCCGAGCAGTACTTC. It is translated as CASSVSSRAEQYF. The chain uses TRBV19 and TRBJ2-7; possibly TRBD1 for D (5 bases). Trimming removed 5 bases from V and 6 bases from J, with 14 bases in between. The germline V gene encodes CDR1 LNHDA and CDR2 SQIVND (reference sequence). CDR3 length: 13 amino acids.

The V gene is TRBV30, the J gene TRBJ2-7; D call uncertain. Trimming took off 0 bases at V and 2 bases at J, with 14 bases between the two ends. This CDR3 contains 15 residues. Germline assignment: CDR1 GTSNPN and CDR2 SVGIG (reference sequence). The CDR3 sequence: CAWSVVASPAYEQYF. The CDR3 DNA sequence: TGTGCCTGGAGTGTAGTTGCTTCACCCGCCTACGAGCAGTACTTC.